The sequence of this TCR beta chain was determined in a study of Graves' ophthalmopathy and Graves' hyperthyroidism. Study background: Hyperthyroidism was classified as stable if no ophthalmopathy occurred within 18 months of follow-up.

Clinical symptoms and serum thyroxine were used for diagnosis; TRAb, thyroid ultrasound and orbital computed tomography were also relied on. Amplification from RNA transcripts yielded the TCR beta CDR3 regions. RT-PCR with HTBI primers came first, then second-round multiplex PCR. TCRdb re-analysed the multiplex PCR reads in MiXCR, keeping a single row per CDR3 protein. Among 1 million to 1.3 million distinct CDR3 sequences listed, approximately 35% were seen once. In germline, CDR1 is SGHAT, CDR2 FQNNGV. V was pared by 6 bases and J by 2 bases, with 16 bases between. The CDR3 sequence is 15 residues long.

This chain uses TRBV11-2 with TRBJ1-2; D is possibly TRBD1 (6 bases). The origin of this receptor is an adult man with Graves' hyperthyroidism. Source material: peripheral blood or thyroid tissue (not recorded which). The CDR3 spells CASRIVKQGNYGYTF. CDR3 nucleotide sequence: TGTGCCAGCAGAATCGTTAAACAGGGAAACTATGGCTACACCTTC.